This TCR beta chain was documented in a study of cytomegalovirus exposure and HLA in healthy donors (dated by TCRdb to 2015 to 2018). Some background on the complete study: According to an earlier analysis of a few hundred of the donors, about 179 million T cells yielded some 110 million unique TCR beta sequences and 276 Gb of sequence data. Besides the first cohort of 500 to 700 subjects, a separate validation cohort made up of 120 different subjects was used. A later genetic analysis used genome-wide SNP genotypes for about 65% of the roughly 700 donors, treating that subset as a discovery cohort. On average, approximately 250,000 unique TCR beta nucleotide sequences were sequenced per donor among some 420 genotyped donors of the cohort, with about 17% of those sequences being non-productive. Donor age, sex, ethnicity and CMV serostatus were compiled together with the repertoire data. Rather than using new phenotypic data, the later analysis identified candidate immune exposures from TCR beta sequences and from how often those sequences occurred across donors. An early release covering about 600 HLA-typed donors comprised approximately 290 gigabases of sequencing data and approximately 85 million unique TCR sequences. The study aimed to test whether cataloging public T cell receptors could reveal signatures of past pathogen exposure. The study used immunosequencing to profile the T cell repertoires of some 600 subjects and linked those repertoires to cytomegalovirus serostatus. All discovery cohort repertoires had been generated using a single sequencing platform. HLA typing included class I and class II loci at four-digit resolution. Because of strong linkage in the cohort, roughly five DR-DQ haplotypes were treated as single units for association and clustering. In an earlier analysis of more than 550 of the donors, high-throughput TCR beta sequencing was used to judge whether each TCR beta V gene segment behaved as functional or pseudogenic. In a later analysis, previously published TCR beta repertoires from some 640 donors were re-analyzed and high-resolution HLA genotyping was added so that TCR occurrence patterns could be studied. To predict cytomegalovirus infection status, the study combined high-throughput TCR immunosequencing, statistical association of individual TCRs with disease status, and machine learning. Typing coverage varied by locus: roughly 620-640 donors for A, B, C, DRB1 and DQB1; roughly 560 for DQA1; more than 600 for DPA1; under 490 for DPB1. Of the 300 to 400 genotyped donors, roughly 80% fell in the genetic ancestry cluster associated with self-reported Caucasian donors. General findings and caveats noted by the study authors: It was suggested by the authors that the approach could potentially be generalized to other disease states and immunological phenotypes. A later analysis reported that several top co-occurrence clusters appeared linked to parvovirus B19, influenza, CMV and Epstein-Barr virus. Because counts were too low, roughly 16 rarely observed V segments, including chromosome 9 orphons, were excluded from the earlier analysis of around 590 of the donors. In a later genetic analysis, fewer N-insertions in productive TCRs were reported among donors in an Asian-associated ancestry cluster than the roughly 700-donor mean. A further reported finding was that TCR beta sequences accurately predicted the HLA-A and HLA-B alleles for most subjects in the first cohort. A later analysis found that TCR association rates varied across HLA loci, with DRB1 alleles showing the most associated TCRs and HLA-C alleles the fewest. In a later analysis, HLA-associated TCR beta chains showed more clonal expansion and lower generation probabilities than non-associated chains that were equally common. An association between a missense DCLRE1C variant and V-gene and J-gene trimming of TCR beta chains was found in a later genetic analysis and replicated in an independent cohort. Assigning TCR associations to individual alleles was difficult when HLA alleles, especially DR and DQ, strongly co-occurred. An earlier analysis of approximately 540 of the donors showed that most TCR beta V segments appeared in productive rearrangements either about 87% or about 30% of the time, which broadly matched IMGT annotations. Because HLA typing was unavailable for some donors at each locus, only the typed subset was used in association tests. Most TCR sequences were seen in very few donors, while some public TCRs were found in many individuals. For the cohort, immune exposure information was limited to CMV serostatus. Most CMV-associated TCR beta chains appeared to be HLA-restricted in a later analysis, and the HLA associations seemed to be driven largely by CMV exposure. Correlated functional status among segregating V segments might reflect linkage disequilibrium, but an unknown experimental factor could not be ruled out. A few of the identified cytomegalovirus-associated TCR beta chains were confirmed in vitro to be specific for cytomegalovirus antigens. Only TCR beta chains were sequenced in this cohort, and the absence of alpha or paired-chain data limited detectable features. A cluster of highly shared sequence variants was judged likely to be a technical artifact of the sequencing pipeline. A later analysis associated about 17,000 TCR beta sequences with specific HLA alleles at a false discovery rate of 0.05. The study gave a list of about 170 TCR beta chains associated with cytomegalovirus. The presence/absence analyses assumed that sequencing depth was roughly uniform across donors, and that assumption may not be true. The classifier was reported to diagnose cytomegalovirus status with high specificity and sensitivity in both the original cohort and the validation cohort. Some IMGT-functional V segments, including TRBV6-2 and TRBV6-3, could not be told apart with the 87-base-pair reads, so those segments were excluded.

The cohort consisted of some 670 healthy bone marrow donors. At the time of sampling, every cohort member was nominally healthy, though immune exposures that went unrecorded were likely present. The donor tested CMV seronegative and was one of the 352 seronegative cohort members. Each donor provided a peripheral blood sample, and peripheral blood mononuclear cells were used for TCR beta sequencing. Genomic DNA extraction from the blood cell samples was performed with the Qiagen DNeasy Blood Extraction Kit. V was cut back by 7 bases and J by 9 bases, leaving a gap of 13 bases between them. From its cysteine to its phenylalanine, the CDR3 spans 13 amino acids. The CDR3 DNA has 39 bases and is translated from base 1. CDR1 and CDR2, looked up from the germline V gene, are SGHVS and FNYEAQ. Library generation was performed with the immunoSEQ multiplex PCR assay. For the multiplex PCR, a mixture combining 60 forward primers for TCR Vbeta segments and 13 reverse primers for TCR Jbeta segments was used. A multiplex PCR assay on genomic DNA amplified the CDR3 region of rearranged TCR beta genes. The Illumina HiSeq System was used to sequence the amplified TCR beta libraries as 87-base-pair reads. On the authors' methods: In a later analysis, tens of millions of unique TCR beta chains were counted across the approximately 640 repertoires, and about 9.9 million of these chains were shared by at least two donors. Raw reads were error-corrected and collapsed into unique sequences by a nearest-neighbor algorithm in which closely related sequences were merged to remove PCR and sequencing errors. CDR3 sequences were aligned to IMGT reference sequences to assign V, D and J gene segments. For a sequence to be retained, a match of at least six nucleotides to both a V gene segment and a J gene segment was required. A rearrangement was called productive if the CDR3 had no stop codons and remained in frame with V and J, and every other rearrangement was called non-productive. CDR3 was defined according to IMGT convention as the region running from the second conserved V-encoded cysteine to the conserved J-encoded phenylalanine. The earlier analysis of 500 to 750 of the donors excluded any sequence lacking an unambiguous match to a single V gene segment. In an earlier analysis of a few hundred of the donors, V segments were called functional above 56.7% productive rearrangements and were called segregating when the between-donor standard deviation exceeded 5%. A statistical classification framework was built to diagnose cytomegalovirus status from the catalog of TCR beta chain sequences. In a later analysis, V and J genes were assigned by comparing TCR nucleotide sequences against IMGT/GENE-DB human TR gene sequences. Using the TCRdist pipeline, a later analysis assigned CDR3 sequences along with most-parsimonious VDJ recombination scenarios. In a later analysis, each TCR beta chain was defined by its CDR3 amino acid sequence together with its V-gene family, and reads lacking a unique V-gene family were excluded. In a later analysis, several hundred highly shared, low-generation-probability nucleotide sequences were removed to address suspected cross-contamination and a sequencing artifact. For each public chain, a later analysis derived a clonal expansion index from normalized ranks of inferred template counts within each repertoire. A later analysis computed generation probabilities with a VDJ recombination model fitted to out-of-frame rearrangements, and checked the results against IGoR. A later analysis scored TCR-TCR, TCR-HLA and TCR-CMV co-occurrence with hypergeometric tests, applying a repertoire-size bias correction to TCR pairs. False discovery rates were estimated in a later analysis by permuting HLA or CMV assignments 20 times. In a later analysis, co-occurring TCRs were grouped with DBSCAN, and TCRdist sequence similarity was added when clustering was performed within HLA-allele-positive subsets. Co-occurrence clustering excluded repertoires with fewer than 30,000 or more than 120,000 public chains, plus five with anomalous nucleotide sharing. This immuneACCESS table, as held by TCRdb, lists in-frame sequences with V and J called but not all clones. Of the missing ones, under half trace to an unresolved V gene in checked studies; the others have no known cause. That table is the source of V, J and clone size, and D and trimming were worked out from the DNA. In this sample the table shows around 70,000 clones, 75% of which occur a single time. Of the sample, approximately 13% falls within the top ten clones.

This clone was seen more than once but under ten times. Its antigen is currently not known. No base quality information exists; no much larger clone differs at one position. Material: PBMCs. This TCR was sampled from a man aged 65-85 years in good health and CMV-seronegative. The chain couples TRBV7-6 to TRBJ1-6; the D gene cannot be resolved reliably. Here is the DNA: TGTGCCAGCACCCTAGAGAGAAGTTCACCCCTCCACTTT. This encodes CASTLERSSPLHF.